This passage covers 3 T cell receptor beta chains from one sample sequenced in a study of blood T cell repertoires in COVID-19. Using immunoSEQ multiplex PCR, the repertoire was profiled, and TCRdb retains in-frame clones only, with some absent. The sample carries over 200,000 clones, approximately 86% recorded once. The sample comprised peripheral blood. The receptors derive from a man aged 18 to 29 with active or convalescent COVID-19.

V usage is TRBV27 and J usage is TRBJ2-1, with TRBD2 matching 11 bases. This CDR3 is built from 16 residues. Germline loops: CDR1 MNHEY, CDR2 SMNVEV (reference sequence). After removal of 5 bases from V and 10 bases from J, the junction contained 13 bases not matched to a gene. For the CDR3, the DNA is TGTGCCAGCAGTGACCTTCTAGCGGGAGGCCCTGGAGAGCAGTTCTTC. Protein sequence: CASSDLLAGGPGEQFF.

This clone was recorded once. The chain is built from TRBV6-5 and TRBJ1-3; no clear D. CDR1 is MNHEY and CDR2 is SVGAGI in the germline V gene. Between the trimmed V and J ends, which lost 0 bases and 7 bases, there was a span of 7 bases. This CDR3 is built from 13 residues. The CDR3 loop is CASSYSTGNTIYF. As DNA, the CDR3 is TGTGCCAGCAGTTACTCGACGGGGAACACCATATATTTT.

The table lists this clone with a count of one. The J gene is TRBJ2-7, the V gene TRBV5-6, with TRBD1 matching over 9 bases. CDR1 is SGHDT, CDR2 YYEEEE, per germline. Trimming cost V 3 bases and J 2 bases; bases outside gene matches: 6. CDR3 length equals 15 residues. The CDR3 loop reads CASSYAGTGTYEQYF. In DNA, the CDR3 is TGTGCCAGCAGCTATGCCGGGACAGGGACCTACGAGCAGTACTTC.